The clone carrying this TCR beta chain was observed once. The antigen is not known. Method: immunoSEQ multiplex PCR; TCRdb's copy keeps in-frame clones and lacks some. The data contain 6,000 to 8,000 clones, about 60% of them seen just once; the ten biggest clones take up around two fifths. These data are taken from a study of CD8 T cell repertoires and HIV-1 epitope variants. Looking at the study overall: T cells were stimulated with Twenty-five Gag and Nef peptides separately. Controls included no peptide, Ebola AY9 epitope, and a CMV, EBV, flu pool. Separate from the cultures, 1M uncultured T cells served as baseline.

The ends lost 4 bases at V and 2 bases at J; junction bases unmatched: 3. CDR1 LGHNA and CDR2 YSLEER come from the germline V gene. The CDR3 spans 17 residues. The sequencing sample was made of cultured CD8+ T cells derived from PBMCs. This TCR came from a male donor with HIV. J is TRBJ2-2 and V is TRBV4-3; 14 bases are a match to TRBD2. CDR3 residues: CASSPGLAGVNTGELFF. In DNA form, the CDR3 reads TGCGCCAGCAGCCCGGGACTAGCGGGGGTTAACACCGGGGAGCTGTTTTTT.